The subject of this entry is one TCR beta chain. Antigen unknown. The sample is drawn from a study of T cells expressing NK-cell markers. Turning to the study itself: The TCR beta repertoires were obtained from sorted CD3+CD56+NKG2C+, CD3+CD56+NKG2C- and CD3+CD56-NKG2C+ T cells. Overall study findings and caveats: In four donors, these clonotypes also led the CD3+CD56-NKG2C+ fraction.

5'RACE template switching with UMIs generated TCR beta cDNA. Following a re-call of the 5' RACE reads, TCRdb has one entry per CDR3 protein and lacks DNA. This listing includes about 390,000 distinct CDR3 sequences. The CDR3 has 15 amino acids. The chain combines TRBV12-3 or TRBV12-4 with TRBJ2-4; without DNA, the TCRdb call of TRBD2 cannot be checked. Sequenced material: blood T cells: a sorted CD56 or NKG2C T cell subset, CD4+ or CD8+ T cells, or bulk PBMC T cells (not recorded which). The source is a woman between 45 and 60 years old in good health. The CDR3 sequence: CASTRAGKAKNIQYF.